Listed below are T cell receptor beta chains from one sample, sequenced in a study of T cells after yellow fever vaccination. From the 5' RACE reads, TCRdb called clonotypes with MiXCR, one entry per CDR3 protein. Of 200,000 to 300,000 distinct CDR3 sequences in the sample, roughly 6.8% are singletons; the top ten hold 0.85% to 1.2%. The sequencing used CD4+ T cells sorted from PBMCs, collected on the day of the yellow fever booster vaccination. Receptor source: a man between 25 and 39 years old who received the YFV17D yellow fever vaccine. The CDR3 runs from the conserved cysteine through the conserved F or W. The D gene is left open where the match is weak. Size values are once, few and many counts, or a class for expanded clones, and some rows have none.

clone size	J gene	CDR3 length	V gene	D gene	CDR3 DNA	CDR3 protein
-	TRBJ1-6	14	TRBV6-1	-	TGTGCCAGCAGTGAACAAAACCCGAGTTCACCCCTCCACTTT	CASSEQNPSSPLHF
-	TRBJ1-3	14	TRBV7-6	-	TGTGCCAGCAGCGTCAGCGACTCTGGAAACACCATATATTTT	CASSVSDSGNTIYF
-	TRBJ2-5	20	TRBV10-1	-	TGCGCCAGCAGTGAGCCCAGGGGGGTTAGCGGGCGAACTTACCAAGAGACCCAGTACTTC	CASSEPRGVSGRTYQETQYF
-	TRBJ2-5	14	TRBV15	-	TGTGCCACCAGCAGAAAGACCGCTCAAGAGACCCAGTACTTC	CATSRKTAQETQYF
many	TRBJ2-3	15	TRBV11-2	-	TGTGCCAGCAGCTTTTCCGGGGTTCGCACAGATACGCAGTATTTT	CASSFSGVRTDTQYF
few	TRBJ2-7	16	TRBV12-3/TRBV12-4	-	TGTGCCAGCAGTTTAGGGGGACCCCCCGCCATCTACGAGCAGTACTTC	CASSLGGPPAIYEQYF
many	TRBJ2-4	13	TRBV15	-	TGTGCCACCAGTAGCTTAGCCAAAAACATTCAGTACTTC	CATSSLAKNIQYF
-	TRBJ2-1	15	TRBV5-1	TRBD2	TGCGCCAGCAATCTGGTAGCGGGAGAGAGGAATGAGCAGTTCTTC	CASNLVAGERNEQFF
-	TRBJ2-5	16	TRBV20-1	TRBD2	TGCTGTGCTACCCGCGGACTAGCGGGAGATGAGGAGACCCAGTACTTC	CCATRGLAGDEETQYF
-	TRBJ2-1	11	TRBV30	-	TGTGCCTGGAGTGCCGCATATGAGCAGTTCTTC	CAWSAAYEQFF
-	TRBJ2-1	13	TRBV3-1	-	TGTGCCAGCAGCCAGGTAGTCTACAATGAGCAGTTCTTC	CASSQVVYNEQFF
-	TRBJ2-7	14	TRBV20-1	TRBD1	TGCAGTGCCCCGGACAGGAAAAGCTCCTACGAGCAGTACTTC	CSAPDRKSSYEQYF
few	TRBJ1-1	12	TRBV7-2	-	TGTGCCAGCAGTCTGGACTCGGGGCAAGCTTTCTTT	CASSLDSGQAFF
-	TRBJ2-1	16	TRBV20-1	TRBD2	TGCAGTGCTAGAGCCCCTAGCGGGAACTCCTACAATGAGCAGTTCTTC	CSARAPSGNSYNEQFF
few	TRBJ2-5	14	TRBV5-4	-	TGTGCCAGCACCTTGGCGGGTACCCAAGAGACCCAGTACTTC	CASTLAGTQETQYF
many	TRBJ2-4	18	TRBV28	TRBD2	TGTGCCAGCAGTCCGCGTCCCGGGACTAGCGGCGGCAAAAACATTCAGTACTTC	CASSPRPGTSGGKNIQYF
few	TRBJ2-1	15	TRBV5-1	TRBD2	TGCGCCAGCAGCTTGGAAGGACTAGCTGGCAATGAGCAGTTCTTC	CASSLEGLAGNEQFF
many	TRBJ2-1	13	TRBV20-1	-	TGCAGTGCTAGAGGCCAGTACTACAATGAGCAGTTCTTC	CSARGQYYNEQFF
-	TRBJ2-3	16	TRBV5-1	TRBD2	TGCGCCACCTCCAAGGGAAGCGGGAGTGTGGCAGATACGCAGTATTTT	CATSKGSGSVADTQYF
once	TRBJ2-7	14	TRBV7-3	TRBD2	TGTGCCAGCAGCTTGGGACTAGCGTATCACGAGCAGTACTTC	CASSLGLAYHEQYF
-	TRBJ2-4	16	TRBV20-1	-	TGCAGTGCTAGAGTTCTGTCTAGCTGGGCCAAAAACATTCAGTACTTC	CSARVLSSWAKNIQYF
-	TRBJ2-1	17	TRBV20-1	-	TGCAGTGCTAGTATTCGTGGTGAAGGGTACTCCTACAATGAGCAGTTCTTC	CSASIRGEGYSYNEQFF
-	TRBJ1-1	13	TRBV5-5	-	TGTGCCAGCAGCTTCCAGAAATACACTGAAGCTTTCTTT	CASSFQKYTEAFF
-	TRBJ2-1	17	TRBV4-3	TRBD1	TGCGCCAGCAGCCGACGAGTTGGGGACAGGGGTTACAATGAGCAGTTCTTC	CASSRRVGDRGYNEQFF